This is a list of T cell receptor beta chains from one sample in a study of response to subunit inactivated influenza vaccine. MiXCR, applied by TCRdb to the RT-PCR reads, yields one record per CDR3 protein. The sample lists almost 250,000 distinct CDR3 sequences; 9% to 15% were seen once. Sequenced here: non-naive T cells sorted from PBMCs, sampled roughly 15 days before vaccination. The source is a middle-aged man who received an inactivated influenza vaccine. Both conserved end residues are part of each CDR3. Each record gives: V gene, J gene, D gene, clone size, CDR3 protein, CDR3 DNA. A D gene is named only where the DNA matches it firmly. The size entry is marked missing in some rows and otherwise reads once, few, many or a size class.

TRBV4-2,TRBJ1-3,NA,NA,CASSQDGTSSGNTIYF,TGTGCCAGCAGCCAAGATGGCACATCCTCTGGAAACACCATATATTTT
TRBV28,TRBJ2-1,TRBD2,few,CASSLVSGGASYNEQFF,TGTGCCAGCAGTTTAGTTAGCGGGGGGGCCTCCTACAATGAGCAGTTCTTC
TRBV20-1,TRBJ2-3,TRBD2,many,CSARTGTSGRSDTQYF,TGCAGTGCTAGAACGGGGACTAGCGGGAGGTCAGATACGCAGTATTTT
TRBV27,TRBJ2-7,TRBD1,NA,CASSSPRTPTGLQYF,TGTGCCAGCAGTTCACCCCGGACCCCGACAGGGTTGCAGTACTTC
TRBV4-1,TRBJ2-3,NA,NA,CASSLTGEETDTQYF,TGCGCCAGCAGCCTTACCGGTGAAGAGACAGATACGCAGTATTTT
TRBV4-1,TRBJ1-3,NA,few,CASSQTTGGTGNTIYF,TGCGCCAGCAGCCAAACCACCGGGGGCACTGGAAACACCATATATTTT
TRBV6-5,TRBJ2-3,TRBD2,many,CASSYLSGGSRTDTQYF,TGTGCCAGCAGTTACCTATCCGGCGGGAGTCGTACAGATACGCAGTATTTT
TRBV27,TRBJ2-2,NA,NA,CASIERNTGELFF,TGTGCCAGCATCGAGAGAAACACCGGGGAGCTGTTTTTT
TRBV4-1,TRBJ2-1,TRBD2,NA,CASSQDPPGGSSYNEQFF,TGCGCCAGCAGCCAAGATCCGCCGGGAGGAAGCTCCTACAATGAGCAGTTCTTC
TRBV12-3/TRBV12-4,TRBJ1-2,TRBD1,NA,CASSRRQGGGYTF,TGTGCCAGCAGCAGAAGACAGGGAGGAGGCTACACCTTC
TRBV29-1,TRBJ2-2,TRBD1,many,CSVAPPGQGGAGELFF,TGCAGCGTTGCCCCACCGGGACAGGGGGGTGCCGGGGAGCTGTTTTTT
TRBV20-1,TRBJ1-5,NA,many,CSAKSGSGSDQPQHF,TGCAGTGCTAAGTCAGGTTCAGGGTCCGATCAGCCCCAGCATTTT
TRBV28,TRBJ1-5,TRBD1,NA,CASSSGQGDQPQHF,TGTGCCAGCAGTTCGGGACAGGGCGATCAGCCCCAGCATTTT
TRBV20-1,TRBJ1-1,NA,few,CSASGPANTEAFF,TGCAGTGCTAGTGGCCCAGCCAACACTGAAGCTTTCTTT
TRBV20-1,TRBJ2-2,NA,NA,CSAREGVGELFF,TGCAGTGCAAGGGAGGGGGTCGGGGAGCTGTTTTTT
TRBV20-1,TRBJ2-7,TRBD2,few,CSASPPGTSAIRSYEQYF,TGCAGTGCTAGTCCCCCCGGGACTAGCGCAATTCGCTCCTACGAGCAGTACTTC
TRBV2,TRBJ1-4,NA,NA,CASSEASNEKLFF,TGTGCCAGCAGTGAAGCCAGTAATGAAAAACTGTTTTTT
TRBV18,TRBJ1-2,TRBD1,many,CASSAGQGYGYTF,TGTGCCAGCTCAGCCGGACAGGGCTATGGCTACACCTTC
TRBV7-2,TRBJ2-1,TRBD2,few,CASSSERDSYNEQFF,TGTGCCAGCAGCTCCGAGCGGGACTCCTACAATGAGCAGTTCTTC
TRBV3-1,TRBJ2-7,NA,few,CASSHASYEQYF,TGTGCCAGCAGCCACGCTAGCTACGAGCAGTACTTC
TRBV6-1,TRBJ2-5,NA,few,CASSQEPPGNWEETQYF,TGTGCCAGCAGTCAAGAACCCCCCGGGAACTGGGAAGAGACCCAGTACTTC
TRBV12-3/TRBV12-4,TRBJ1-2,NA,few,CASSLAGDGYTF,TGTGCCAGCAGTTTAGCAGGGGATGGCTACACCTTC
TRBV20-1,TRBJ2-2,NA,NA,CSARSETVSGQITGELFF,TGCAGTGCGCGGTCGGAGACGGTATCCGGCCAGATCACCGGGGAGCTGTTTTTT
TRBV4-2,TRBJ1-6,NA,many,CASSQDPGETNSPLHF,TGTGCCAGCAGCCAAGATCCGGGTGAAACTAATTCACCCCTCCACTTT
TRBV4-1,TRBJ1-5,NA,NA,CASSRAGAGQPQHF,TGCGCCAGCAGCCGAGCGGGGGCCGGTCAGCCCCAGCATTTT
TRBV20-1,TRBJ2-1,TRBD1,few,CSARGFGDRGGFWSAEQFF,TGCAGTGCTAGAGGCTTTGGGGACAGGGGGGGTTTTTGGTCGGCTGAGCAGTTCTTC
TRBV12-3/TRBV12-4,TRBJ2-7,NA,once,CASSFTRGHEQYF,TGTGCCAGCAGCTTCACCAGGGGTCACGAGCAGTACTTC
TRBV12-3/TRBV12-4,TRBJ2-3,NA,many,CASSLWGPTDTQYF,TGTGCCAGCAGTTTATGGGGGCCCACAGATACGCAGTATTTT
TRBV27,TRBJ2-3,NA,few,CASRRPSSYTQYF,TGTGCCAGCAGACGCCCATCGTCGTATACGCAGTATTTT
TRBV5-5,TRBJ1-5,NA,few,CASSFRDNHQPQHF,TGTGCCAGCAGCTTCCGGGACAATCATCAGCCCCAGCATTTT
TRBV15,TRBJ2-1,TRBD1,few,CATSSQRTGNEQFF,TGTGCCACCAGCAGCCAGAGGACAGGGAATGAGCAGTTCTTC
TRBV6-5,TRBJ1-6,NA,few,CASSYSSGTNSPLHF,TGTGCCAGCAGTTACTCGAGCGGGACAAATTCACCCCTCCACTTT